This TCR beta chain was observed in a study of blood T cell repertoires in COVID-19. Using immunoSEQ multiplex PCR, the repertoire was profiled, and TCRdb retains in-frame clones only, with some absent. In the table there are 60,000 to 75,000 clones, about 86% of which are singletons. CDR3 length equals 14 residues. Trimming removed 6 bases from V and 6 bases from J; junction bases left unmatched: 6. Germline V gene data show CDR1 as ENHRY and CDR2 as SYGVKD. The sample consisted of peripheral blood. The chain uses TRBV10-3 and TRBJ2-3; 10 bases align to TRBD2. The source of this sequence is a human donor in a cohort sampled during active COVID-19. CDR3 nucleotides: TGTGCCATCAGGAGCGGGAGGGCCATTGATACGCAGTATTTT. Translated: CAIRSGRAIDTQYF.